The 13 T cell receptor beta chains in this list originate from one sample, sequenced in a study of glioma-infiltrating T cells. Using RNA template, CDR3s of TCR alpha and beta were amplified with iRepertoire arm-PCR. TCRdb reprocessed the multiplex PCR reads with MiXCR, giving one entry per CDR3 protein. The table includes about 110,000 distinct CDR3 sequences, around a quarter detected once. Sequences were obtained from glioma tissue, nonneoplastic brain tissue, or PBMCs (not recorded which). These receptors were taken from a human donor with low-grade glioma or glioblastoma, undergoing nonglioma brain surgery, or in good health (not recorded which).

In its sample, this clonotype was seen many times. The gene calls are TRBV12-3 or TRBV12-4 and TRBJ1-1, with a weak D call TRBD1 (5 bases). CDR3 size: 14 residues. Trimming left V 2 bases short and J 7 bases short, with 14 bases between. For the CDR3, the DNA is TGTGCCAGCAGTTTAACCTGGACGGGGGGTGAAGCTTTCTTT. Translation: CASSLTWTGGEAFF.

This clonotype was observed at least ten times. V and J are TRBV18 and TRBJ2-1, with D hard to call. Germline CDR1 reads KGHSH; CDR2 reads LQKENI. The V end lost 0 bases, the J end lost 1 base, and 10 bases lay between the germline ends. This CDR3 is 16 amino acids long. CDR3 sequence (DNA): TGTGCCAGCTCACCACCGAACAGTTTATCCTACAATGAGCAGTTCTTC. Its protein product is CASSPPNSLSYNEQFF. The whole variable domain, remainder taken from reference TRBV18 and TRBJ2-1, is NAGVMQNPRHLVRRRGQEARLRCSPMKGHSHVYWYRQLPEEGLKFMVYLQKENIIDESGMPKERFSAEFPKEGPSILRIQQVVRGDSAAYFCASSPPNSLSYNEQFFGPGTRLTVL.

This clonotype was observed many times. The chain joins TRBV5-4 to TRBJ1-1; D uncertain. Per the germline V gene, CDR1 is SGHNT and CDR2 is YYREEE (reference sequence). V lost 4 bases, J lost 0 bases, and 7 bases lay in between. CDR3 length: 13 residues. The CDR3 reads CASSPAVNTEAFF. DNA of the CDR3: TGTGCCAGCAGCCCCGCAGTGAACACTGAAGCTTTCTTT. Full variable domain (missing parts from reference TRBV5-4 and TRBJ1-1): ETGVTQSPTHLIKTRGQQVTLRCSSQSGHNTVSWYQQALGQGPQFIFQYYREEENGRGNFPPRFSGLQFPNYSSELNVNALELDDSALYLCASSPAVNTEAFFGQGTRLTVV.

This clonotype came up many times. V is TRBV7-2 and J is TRBJ1-5, with 12 bases that match TRBD1. Germline CDR1 SGHTA, CDR2 FQGNSA. V lost 3 bases, J lost 1 base, and 7 bases stayed unmatched. The CDR3 length is 18 residues. The CDR3 protein is CASSFGDRGRESNQPQHF. CDR3 bases: TGTGCCAGCAGCTTTGGGGACAGGGGGCGCGAGAGCAATCAGCCCCAGCATTTT.

The chain is built from TRBV20-1 and TRBJ2-7; D is possibly TRBD2 (5 bases). Deletions cut 4 bases from V and 7 bases from J, with 14 bases between. Germline values: CDR1 DFQATT, CDR2 SNEGSKA (reference sequence). The CDR3 covers 12 residues. The CDR3 reads CSATSSHQEQYF. The CDR3 DNA follows: TGCAGTGCTACTAGCAGCCATCAGGAGCAGTACTTC.

This clonotype was counted at least ten times. V gene TRBV20-1 combines with J gene TRBJ1-2; tentatively, D is TRBD1 (6 bases). CDR3 length: 14 amino acids. V lost 4 bases and J 10 bases, leaving 22 bases between the germline ends. Germline V gene lookup returns CDR1 DFQATT and CDR2 SNEGSKA (reference sequence). The DNA of the CDR3 is TGCAGTGCTACATCCCGGGGGCTCCTAGAGGCCTACACCTTC. Amino acids: CSATSRGLLEAYTF.

This clonotype has at least ten counts. The J gene is TRBJ2-1, the V gene TRBV20-1; D gene uncertain. The germline V gene has CDR1 DFQATT and CDR2 SNEGSKA (reference sequence). The germline V and J ends were trimmed by 0 bases and 7 bases, with 1 base remaining between them. The CDR3 covers 10 residues. This CDR3 reads CSARENEQFF. In DNA, the CDR3 is TGCAGTGCTAGAGAGAATGAGCAGTTCTTC.

Notes on this clonotype: A read error may be the cause here, since a much bigger clone is one base away. The rearrangement links TRBV6-1 to TRBJ2-7; TRBD1 or TRBD2 may be the D gene (5 bases each). The germline V gene has CDR1 MNHNS and CDR2 SASEGT. The CDR3 extends over 15 amino acids. CDR3 bases: TGTGCCAGCAGCGCCCGGGACGGAATCTCCTACGAGCAGAACTTC. The encoded protein is CASSARDGISYEQNF.

J is TRBJ1-2 and V is TRBV2, with no clear D. Trimming cost V 8 bases and J 2 bases, with 18 bases left between them. Germline CDR1 is SNHLY and CDR2 is FYNNEI. The CDR3 spans 15 residues. The DNA for the CDR3 is TGTGCCAGCCATACCAAAAGATGGCAGAACTATGGCTACACCTTC. Amino acid sequence: CASHTKRWQNYGYTF.

This clonotype appeared many times. The CDR3 DNA sequence: TGTGCCAGCAGCTTATTGGGCACCCTCACCGGGGAGCTGTTTTTT. Its protein product is CASSLLGTLTGELFF. The chain carries TRBV7-9 and TRBJ2-2; D ambiguous. Per the germline V gene, CDR1 is SEHNR and CDR2 is FQNEAQ (reference sequence). The CDR3 is 15 amino acids. The V gene lost 2 bases and the J gene lost 4 bases, with 11 bases spanning the gap.

In its sample, this clonotype was seen many times. The gene calls are TRBV28 and TRBJ2-7; 14 bases agree with TRBD2. The CDR3 is 16 amino acids. Germline trimming cut 2 bases from V and 6 bases from J; bases unmatched to any gene: 6. Germline V gene data show CDR1 as MDHEN and CDR2 as SYDVKM. CDR3 region: CASSLPGTSGSGEQYF. CDR3 bases: TGTGCCAGCAGTTTACCCGGGACTAGCGGGAGTGGCGAGCAGTACTTC.

The rearrangement joins TRBV27 to TRBJ2-7, with TRBD2 matching over 7 bases. CDR3 size: 16 residues. Germline loops: CDR1 MNHEY, CDR2 SMNVEV (reference sequence). V was pared by 6 bases and J by 5 bases, with 16 bases of the junction left unmatched. The CDR3 loop is CASRAGEGRQRDEQYF. The CDR3 region has the DNA TGTGCCAGCAGGGCCGGGGAGGGTCGGCAAAGGGACGAGCAGTACTTC.

In regard to this clonotype: A clone one base away is much larger, so this may be a read error. The chain couples TRBV24-1 to TRBJ2-5, with 9 bases that match TRBD2. The V and J ends lost 4 bases and 6 bases, in that order; junction bases with no gene match: 8. Germline V lookup: CDR1 KGHDR, CDR2 SFDVKD. The CDR3 totals 15 residues. The CDR3 DNA reads TGTGCCACCAGTGACGCGACTAGCGGCCGGCAGACCCAGTACTTC. Protein product: CATSDATSGRQTQYF.